A selection of T cell receptor beta chains follows, all from one sample in a study of T cell changes during pregnancy in multiple sclerosis. The data were produced by immunoSEQ multiplex PCR, yet TCRdb's version contains in-frame clones alone and is incomplete. The table records around 80,000 clones, around 94% of them present only once. The sequencing here drew on peripheral blood, taken before pregnancy. These receptors all come from a female donor with multiple sclerosis, enrolled in a pregnancy study. CDR3s include the opening cysteine and the closing phenylalanine or tryptophan. The D gene is left open where the match is weak. Clone sizes are given selectively: once, few, many, or a class where the clone is expanded.

J gene	clone size	V gene	D gene	CDR3 DNA	CDR3 protein
TRBJ1-1	few	TRBV7-9	NA	TGTGCCAGCAGCTATATGAACACTGAAGCTTTCTTT	CASSYMNTEAFF
TRBJ2-2	NA	TRBV30	NA	TGTGCCTGGAGTGTACAGGACACCGGGGAGCTGTTTTTT	CAWSVQDTGELFF
TRBJ1-5	NA	TRBV19	TRBD1	TGTGCCAGTAGTGTGACAGGGTTGGTCCAGCCCCAGCATTTT	CASSVTGLVQPQHF
TRBJ2-1	NA	TRBV29-1	NA	TGCAGCGAAGAACGGGAGAGCTCCTACAATGAGCAGTTCTTC	CSEERESSYNEQFF
TRBJ2-1	NA	TRBV2	TRBD2	TGTGCCAGCAGTGGGGGACTAGCGGGATACAATGAGCAGTTCTTC	CASSGGLAGYNEQFF
TRBJ2-1	NA	TRBV4-2	TRBD2	TGTGCCAGCAGCCAAGACCCCGGACTAGCGGGAGTGAGTGAGCAGTTCTTC	CASSQDPGLAGVSEQFF
TRBJ2-2	NA	TRBV4-3	NA	TGCGCCAGCAGCCAAGATGCAGGAACCGGGGAGCTGTTTTTT	CASSQDAGTGELFF
TRBJ2-5	once	TRBV28	NA	TGTGCCAGCAGTTCGTCTGGGGCAGGAGAGACCCAGTACTTC	CASSSSGAGETQYF
TRBJ1-1	NA	TRBV4-1	NA	TGCGCCAGCAGCCAAGGCGGGTACACTGAAGCTTTCTTT	CASSQGGYTEAFF
TRBJ2-1	NA	TRBV7-3	NA	TGTGCCAGCAGCCCCGGTCGCGGAGAGCAGTTCTTC	CASSPGRGEQFF
TRBJ2-3	NA	TRBV29-1	NA	TGCAGCGTTGCCGGTCTAGCTGGCGATACGCAGTATTTT	CSVAGLAGDTQYF
TRBJ1-5	NA	TRBV28	NA	TGTGCCAGCAGGCCAGACCCGGGGAGCCAGCCCCAGCATTTT	CASRPDPGSQPQHF
TRBJ2-6	once	TRBV29-1	TRBD1	TGCAGCGTTGAAGACAGGGGGCGCTTCTCTGGGGCCAACGTCCTGACTTTC	CSVEDRGRFSGANVLTF
TRBJ2-2	NA	TRBV5-1	TRBD2	TGCGCCAGCAGCCCCCCTAGCGGGAGTAACACCGGGGAGCTGTTTTTT	CASSPPSGSNTGELFF
TRBJ1-4	NA	TRBV12-5	NA	TGTGTCAACTCTGGGCAGGGGAATGAAAAACTGTTTTTT	CVNSGQGNEKLFF
TRBJ2-2	NA	TRBV7-2	TRBD1	TGTGCCAGCAGCCCAACGGACAGGGGAGCGAACACCGGGGAGCTGTTTTTT	CASSPTDRGANTGELFF
TRBJ2-5	NA	TRBV5-1	TRBD2	TGCGCCAGCAGCTTAGGACTAGCGGTCAGGGAGACCCAGTACTTC	CASSLGLAVRETQYF
TRBJ2-3	NA	TRBV29-1	NA	TGCAGCGTCATACAGGGTAGGGATACGCAGTATTTT	CSVIQGRDTQYF
TRBJ2-4	NA	TRBV7-2	TRBD2	TGTGCCAGCAGCCCCCAAGGGACTAGAGCCAAAAACATTCAGTACTTC	CASSPQGTRAKNIQYF
TRBJ2-3	NA	TRBV7-2	TRBD2	TGTGCCAGCAGCTTAACGGGACTAGCCACAGATACGCAGTATTTT	CASSLTGLATDTQYF
TRBJ1-2	NA	TRBV28	NA	TGTGCCAGCAGTACCCCGCTGGGGGCGAGTGGCTACACCTTC	CASSTPLGASGYTF
TRBJ2-5	NA	TRBV12-2	NA	TGTGCAAGTCGCTTAGCGGGGGCCTTCGCAAGAACCCAAGAGACCCAGTACTTC	CASRLAGAFARTQETQYF
TRBJ2-7	NA	TRBV5-8	TRBD1	TGTGCCAGCAGCTTGGGGTACGGGACAGGGTACGAGCAGTACTTC	CASSLGYGTGYEQYF
TRBJ2-1	once	TRBV2	NA	TGTGCCAGCAGTGAAGCTAGCTCGAGTGAGCAGTTCTTC	CASSEASSSEQFF
TRBJ2-3	NA	TRBV5-6	TRBD2	TGTGCCAGCAGCTTGCACACTAGCGGGGGGTTCAGCACAGATACGCAGTATTTT	CASSLHTSGGFSTDTQYF
TRBJ2-5	NA	TRBV20-1	TRBD1	TGCAGTGCTTGGGACAGCGAGACCCAGTACTTC	CSAWDSETQYF
TRBJ2-7	NA	TRBV27	NA	TGTGCCAGCAGTGACACCTACGAGCAGTACTTC	CASSDTYEQYF
TRBJ1-2	NA	TRBV5-6	TRBD1	TGTGCCAGCAGCACGGGACAGGGGGTAAGGGGCTACACCTTC	CASSTGQGVRGYTF
TRBJ2-7	once	TRBV27	TRBD2	TGTGCCAGCAGTCCAGGCGGGACTAGCGGCTTCTATGAGCAGTACTTC	CASSPGGTSGFYEQYF
TRBJ2-4	NA	TRBV11-2	TRBD2	TGTGCCAGCAGCTTAGAGGGTCGACTAGCGGGAGCAGGAGCCAAAAACATTCAGTACTTC	CASSLEGRLAGAGAKNIQYF
TRBJ2-1	NA	TRBV4-1	TRBD2	TGCGCCAGCAGCCAAGTTGTAGCGGGGAATGAGCAGTTCTTC	CASSQVVAGNEQFF